This paragraph covers one TCR beta chain sequence. Trimming cost V 0 bases and J 7 bases, with 19 bases left between them. The CDR3 totals 16 residues. Germline values: CDR1 LGHNA, CDR2 YSLEER. In TCRdb, the RT-PCR reads were re-called with MiXCR into one record per CDR3 protein. This sample yields hundreds of thousands of distinct CDR3 sequences, of which about 14% are seen a single time; 3.6% belongs to the top ten. This chain uses TRBV4-3 with TRBJ2-7, with D perhaps assigned TRBD1 or TRBD2 (5 bases each). The sequence was collected from a female donor in good health, serving as a healthy control. Input material: memory CD4+ T cells from blood. CDR3 residues: CASSQEVGALTGEQYF. Here the CDR3 DNA reads TGCGCCAGCAGCCAAGAGGTCGGGGCCCTAACCGGGGAGCAGTACTTC.